A single sample gave rise to the 28 T cell receptor beta chains below, sequenced in a study of control samples from healthy donors and cancer patients. Using immunoSEQ multiplex PCR, the repertoire was profiled, and TCRdb retains in-frame clones only, with some absent. The profile covers around 30,000 clones, with approximately 93% appearing a single time and around 1.8% taken by the ten largest. Specimen: PBMCs. The receptors here all came from a man aged 40-50 years with colorectal cancer.

CDR3 region: CASSVDWTDWEQYF. CDR3 nucleotide sequence: TGTGCCAGCAGCGTAGATTGGACAGACTGGGAGCAGTACTTC. The V call is TRBV9, the J call TRBJ2-7; perhaps TRBD1 as D (6 bases). CDR1 is SGDLS and CDR2 is YYNGEE in the germline V gene. This CDR3 is built from 14 residues. Between the trimmed V and J ends, which lost 0 bases and 7 bases, there was a span of 14 bases.

The V gene is TRBV30, the J gene TRBJ2-7, with 11 positions matching TRBD1. The CDR3 runs 15 residues. Looked up from germline, CDR1 is GTSNPN and CDR2 is SVGIG (reference sequence). V was clipped by 5 bases and J by 3 bases; unmatched bases: 9. The CDR3 loop is CAWGTGGPGSYEQYF. The CDR3, as DNA: TGTGCCTGGGGGACAGGGGGACCGGGAAGCTACGAGCAGTACTTC. The variable domain in full, completed from reference TRBV30 and TRBJ2-7, reads SQTIHQWPATLVQPVGSPLSLECTVEGTSNPNLYWYRQAAGRGLQLLFYSVGIGQISSEVPQNLSASRPQDRQFILSSKKLLLSDSGFYLCAWGTGGPGSYEQYFGPGTRLTVT.

The V gene is TRBV18, the J gene TRBJ2-1, with D perhaps given as TRBD1 or TRBD2 (5 bases each). CDR1 and CDR2 (germline): KGHSH, LQKENI. The CDR3 sequence is 16 residues long. V gave up 0 bases and J gave up 4 bases, with 13 bases separating them. CDR3 protein: CASSPPETGRYNEQFF. DNA of the CDR3: TGTGCCAGCTCACCACCGGAAACGGGGCGATACAATGAGCAGTTCTTC. Drawing the rest from reference TRBV18 and TRBJ2-1, the complete variable domain is NAGVMQNPRHLVRRRGQEARLRCSPMKGHSHVYWYRQLPEEGLKFMVYLQKENIIDESGMPKERFSAEFPKEGPSILRIQQVVRGDSAAYFCASSPPETGRYNEQFFGPGTRLTVL.

V usage is TRBV11-3 and J usage is TRBJ2-5; D not certain. This CDR3 is 15 amino acids long. With 3 bases removed from V and 5 bases from J, the gap between germline ends came to 16 bases. Per germline, CDR1 SGHNT and CDR2 YENEEA. The CDR3 sequence: CASSFSTPGRETQYF. The CDR3 region has the DNA TGTGCCAGCAGCTTTTCCACACCCGGACGGGAGACCCAGTACTTC.

This clone is a singleton in its sample. This chain joins TRBV5-1 and TRBJ1-6, with 7 bases lining up with TRBD1. CDR1 and CDR2 (germline): SGHRS, YFSETQ. The CDR3 loop spans 15 amino acids. V lost 4 bases and J lost 10; bases outside the gene matches: 11. The CDR3 DNA reads as TGCGCCAGCAGCCTTGGGACAGCAGGAGGGTCACCCCTCCACTTT. It yields the protein CASSLGTAGGSPLHF.

This rearrangement joins TRBV19 to TRBJ1-3; 9 nucleotides align to TRBD1. The V and J ends lost 7 bases and 5 bases, in that order; junction bases with no gene match: 12. Germline assignment: CDR1 LNHDA and CDR2 SQIVND (reference sequence). The length of the CDR3 is 16 residues. CDR3 in amino acids: CASTLQGGTGRNTIYF. The CDR3 bases are TGTGCCAGTACCCTCCAGGGGGGGACAGGGAGAAACACCATATATTTT.

The chain carries TRBV12-3 or TRBV12-4 and TRBJ2-7, with D hard to call. The length of the CDR3 is 13 residues. V lost 2 bases and J lost 1, with 6 bases in between. The CDR3 region has the DNA TGTGCCAGCAGTTTAAGGTTTTCCTACGAGCAGTACTTC. Translation gives CASSLRFSYEQYF.

This clone appeared once. This sequence joins TRBV30 and TRBJ2-7; D gene uncertain. V was clipped by 1 base and J by 5 bases, with 15 bases between them. The CDR3 has 14 residues. Germline lookup yields CDR1 GTSNPN and CDR2 SVGIG (reference sequence). Here the CDR3 DNA reads TGTGCCTGGAGTGGAAACTACCTTAACCACGAGCAGTACTTC. It encodes CAWSGNYLNHEQYF.

The V call is TRBV10-3, the J call TRBJ2-7; 9 bases line up with TRBD1. The CDR3 runs 13 residues. Trimming took 6 bases from V and 7 from J; bases not matched to a gene: 7. CDR1 is ENHRY and CDR2 is SYGVKD in the germline V gene. CDR3 residues: CAIRGTGLGEQYF. For the CDR3, the DNA is TGTGCCATCAGAGGGACAGGGTTGGGGGAGCAGTACTTC.

The V and J genes are TRBV29-1 and TRBJ2-1, with a weak D call TRBD1 (5 bases). Trimming took 6 bases from V and 7 from J, leaving 13 bases between them. CDR3 length equals 12 residues. CDR1 and CDR2 from the germline V gene are SQVTM and ANQGSEA. CDR3 residues: CSVVTDRNEQFF. Written as DNA, the CDR3 is TGCAGCGTCGTTACTGACAGAAATGAGCAGTTCTTC.

This chain uses TRBV5-1 with TRBJ1-1; D remains unclear. Deletions cut 0 bases from V and 5 bases from J, with 11 bases between. Germline V lookup: CDR1 SGHRS, CDR2 YFSETQ. This CDR3 is 14 amino acids long. CDR3 sequence: CASSLVGEGTEAFF. The CDR3 DNA follows: TGCGCCAGCAGCTTGGTCGGGGAAGGGACTGAAGCTTTCTTT.

This chain uses TRBV29-1 with TRBJ1-2; TRBD1 might be the D (5 bases). Germline loops: CDR1 SQVTM, CDR2 ANQGSEA. With 4 bases removed from V and 10 bases from J, the gap between germline ends came to 13 bases. CDR3 length equals 11 residues. The CDR3 DNA is TGCAGCGTTGGCAGGGAGAATGCCTACACCTTC. Its translation: CSVGRENAYTF.

V is TRBV5-1 and J is TRBJ2-1; 9 positions match TRBD1. There are 18 residues in the CDR3. The germline CDR1 and CDR2 sequences are SGHRS and YFSETQ. V shed 4 bases and J 0 bases; nucleotides not matched to a gene: 11. The CDR3 region has the DNA TGCGCCAGCAGCGGGGAGGGGGACAGGGCTAGCTCCTACAATGAGCAGTTCTTC. Encoded protein: CASSGEGDRASSYNEQFF.

The rearrangement uses TRBV5-1 and TRBJ2-2; no definite D call. Germline V gene sequence: CDR1 SGHRS, CDR2 YFSETQ. The V end lost 1 base, the J end lost 5 bases, and 6 bases lay between the germline ends. The CDR3 covers 13 residues. DNA of the CDR3: TGCGCCAGCAGCTTGACAGAAACCGGGGAGCTGTTTTTT. Translated: CASSLTETGELFF.

This clone was seen a handful of times. Distinct nucleotide sequences in the sample also encode this CDR3. The chain combines TRBV7-2 with TRBJ2-6; 7 bases are a match to TRBD2. Germline V gene lookup returns CDR1 SGHTA and CDR2 FQGNSA. This CDR3 contains 16 residues. J gave up 2 bases and V 1 base, and 2 bases lay outside the gene matches. CDR3 residues: CASSLGGGAGANVLTF. The DNA for the CDR3 is TGTGCCAGCAGCTTAGGGGGAGGGGCTGGGGCCAACGTCCTGACTTTC.

To note about this clone: The limits of the CDR3 on the DNA are not certain, so only TCRdb's listed CDR3 is given. The rearrangement uses TRBV6-5 and TRBJ1-2; the D call TRBD1 from the table was never checked on the DNA. Including both end residues, the CDR3 is 13 amino acids long. Germline lookup yields CDR1 MNHEY and CDR2 SVGAGI. CDR3 sequence: CASILDRVGGYTF.

V usage is TRBV12-3 or TRBV12-4 and J usage is TRBJ2-1; the D is unclear. V was clipped by 6 bases and J by 5 bases, with 8 bases between them. The CDR3 contains 12 residues. CDR3 in amino acids: CASRLGNNEQFF. Written as DNA, the CDR3 is TGTGCCAGCAGGCTGGGGAACAATGAGCAGTTCTTC.

The rearrangement links TRBV18 to TRBJ1-1; D might be TRBD1 (6 bases). The CDR3 has 17 amino acids. V lost 0 bases and J 1 base, leaving 15 bases between the germline ends. Germline V gene lookup returns CDR1 KGHSH and CDR2 LQKENI. CDR3 protein: CASSPPDRTNWNTEAFF. The CDR3, as DNA: TGTGCCAGCTCACCACCAGACAGGACAAACTGGAACACTGAAGCTTTCTTT.

V and J are TRBV18 and TRBJ1-1; D is unresolved. V lost 1 base to trimming and J lost 1 base, with 7 bases between them. Looked up from germline, CDR1 is KGHSH and CDR2 is LQKENI. The CDR3 length is 14 residues. For the CDR3, the DNA is TGTGCCAGCTCACCACTTGGAGGGAACACTGAAGCTTTCTTT. Its translation: CASSPLGGNTEAFF.

V and J are TRBV7-8 and TRBJ1-1; no clear D gene. The V and J ends lost 4 bases and 5 bases respectively, with 11 bases between them. The germline gives CDR1 SGHVS, CDR2 FQNEAQ. The CDR3 has 13 residues. The chain's CDR3 is CASSSVARTEAFF. The CDR3 coding sequence is TGTGCCAGCAGCTCAGTCGCGAGGACTGAAGCTTTCTTT. The whole variable domain, remainder taken from reference TRBV7-8 and TRBJ1-1, is GAGVSQSPRYKVAKRGQDVALRCDPISGHVSLFWYQQALGQGPEFLTYFQNEAQLDKSGLPSDRFFAERPEGSVSTLKIQRTQQEDSAVYLCASSSVARTEAFFGQGTRLTVV.

The chain recombines TRBV5-1 with TRBJ2-7, with 10 bases that match TRBD1. The junction had 8 bases not matched to a gene; V was cut back by 7 bases and J by 7 bases. The CDR3 totals 13 residues. The germline CDR1 and CDR2 sequences are SGHRS and YFSETQ. The CDR3 coding sequence is TGCGCCAGCCAGGGACAGGGGAGATCGGAGCAGTACTTC. This gives the protein CASQGQGRSEQYF. The whole variable domain, filled in from reference TRBV5-1 and TRBJ2-7, reads KAGVTQTPRYLIKTRGQQVTLSCSPISGHRSVSWYQQTPGQGLQFLFEYFSETQRNKGNFPGRFSGRQFSNSRSEMNVSTLELGDSALYLCASQGQGRSEQYFGPGTRLTVT.

The V and J genes are TRBV7-9 and TRBJ2-6; 9 nucleotides align to TRBD1. V was pared by 5 bases and J by 4 bases, with 12 bases of the junction left unmatched. Germline CDR1 reads SEHNR; CDR2 reads FQNEAQ (reference sequence). The CDR3 loop spans 18 amino acids. CDR3 amino acids: CASSPVGGTGSGANVLTF. CDR3 DNA sequence: TGTGCCAGCAGCCCTGTGGGGGGGACAGGGTCAGGGGCCAACGTCCTGACTTTC.

This chain uses TRBV3-1 (or the pseudogene TRBV3-2) with TRBJ1-1, with unresolved D. The CDR3 is 14 residues long. Trimming pared 7 bases from V and 0 bases from J, leaving 12 bases between. The germline V gene encodes CDR1 LGHDT and CDR2 YNNKEL (reference sequence). CDR3 in amino acids: CASISSTVNTEAFF. The CDR3 DNA follows: TGTGCCAGCATCTCTTCGACGGTGAACACTGAAGCTTTCTTT.

The chain recombines TRBV6-5 with TRBJ1-2; TRBD1 matches 10 bases. CDR1 is MNHEY and CDR2 is SVGAGI in the germline V gene. This CDR3 is built from 14 residues. The junction had 7 bases not matched to a gene; V was cut back by 5 bases and J by 7 bases. CDR3: CASSRTGQGFGYTF. As DNA, the CDR3 is TGTGCCAGCAGTCGTACGGGACAGGGGTTTGGCTACACCTTC.

V is TRBV3-1 (or the pseudogene TRBV3-2) and J is TRBJ1-1; D is unresolved. The CDR3 is 15 residues long. The V end lost 2 bases, the J end lost 1 base, and 11 bases lay between the germline ends. Germline-derived CDR1 and CDR2 are LGHDT and YNNKEL (reference sequence). The CDR3 DNA sequence: TGTGCCAGCAGCCAACTAGGGAATCGGAACACTGAAGCTTTCTTT. This sequence encodes CASSQLGNRNTEAFF.

V gene TRBV19 combines with J gene TRBJ1-4; TRBD1 matches 8 bases. Germline-derived CDR1 and CDR2 are LNHDA and SQIVND (reference sequence). After removal of 4 bases from V and 8 bases from J, the junction contained 9 bases not matched to a gene. CDR3 length: 15 amino acids. The CDR3: CASSTQTGEREKLFF. DNA for the CDR3: TGTGCCAGTAGTACACAGACAGGGGAGCGCGAAAAACTGTTTTTT.

The gene calls are TRBV7-8 and TRBJ2-3; D possibly corresponds to TRBD1 (6 bases). The V and J ends lost 5 bases and 2 bases respectively, with 17 bases between them. The CDR3 has 16 amino acids. Germline V gene sequence: CDR1 SGHVS, CDR2 FQNEAQ. The CDR3, as DNA: TGTGCCAGCAGCCACAGGGACGGCCTTCCCACAGATACGCAGTATTTT. Its protein is CASSHRDGLPTDTQYF.

The chain is built from TRBV5-1 and TRBJ2-7; unclear D gene. The CDR3 is made up of 14 amino acids. Between the trimmed V and J ends, which lost 4 bases and 2 bases, there was a span of 13 bases. CDR1 SGHRS and CDR2 YFSETQ come from the germline V gene. The CDR3 DNA reads TGCGCCAGCAGCCCCACCCGGCGGACCTACGAGCAGTACTTC. Encoded protein: CASSPTRRTYEQYF.